This T cell receptor (beta chain) was identified in a study of identical twins. The junction had 8 bases not matched to a gene; V was cut back by 2 bases and J by 7 bases. Per the germline V gene, CDR1 is MDHEN and CDR2 is SYDVKM. This CDR3 contains 15 residues. In every case, the donor was a healthy Caucasian. cDNA carried unique molecular identifiers, and a universal primer site was added by template switching. TCRdb analysed the 5' RACE reads with MiXCR anew, one entry per CDR3 protein. The data hold around 500,000 distinct CDR3 sequences, with 14% observed a single time. This sample also appeared in a second study, on yellow fever vaccine responses in identical twins.

The clonotype comes from a woman aged 18 to 35 in good health. The genes are TRBV28 and TRBJ1-5, with 7 bases that match TRBD1. What was sequenced was CD4+ T cells sorted from blood. The CDR3: CASSLPSTGTQPQHF. The CDR3 DNA reads TGTGCCAGCAGTTTACCCTCGACAGGGACGCAGCCCCAGCATTTT.